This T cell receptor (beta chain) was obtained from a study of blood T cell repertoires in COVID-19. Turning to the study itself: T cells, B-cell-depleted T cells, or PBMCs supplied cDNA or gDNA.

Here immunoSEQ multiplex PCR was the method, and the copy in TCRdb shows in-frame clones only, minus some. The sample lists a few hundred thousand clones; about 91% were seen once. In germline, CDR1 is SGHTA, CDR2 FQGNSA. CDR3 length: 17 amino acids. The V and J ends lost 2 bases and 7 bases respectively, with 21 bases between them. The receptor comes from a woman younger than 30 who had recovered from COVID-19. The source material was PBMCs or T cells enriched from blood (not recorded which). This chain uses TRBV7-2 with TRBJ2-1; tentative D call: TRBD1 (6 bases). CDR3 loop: CASSLRKTLTGWNEQFF. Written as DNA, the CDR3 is TGTGCCAGCAGCTTAAGGAAAACCCTGACAGGTTGGAATGAGCAGTTCTTC. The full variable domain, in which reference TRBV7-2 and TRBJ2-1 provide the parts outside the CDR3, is GAGVSQSPSNKVTEKGKDVELRCDPISGHTALYWYRQSLGQGLEFLIYFQGNSAPDKSGLPSDRFSAERTGGSVSTLTIQRTQQEDSAVYLCASSLRKTLTGWNEQFFGPGTRLTVL.